This T cell receptor beta chain was documented in a study of cytomegalovirus exposure and HLA in healthy donors. Points from the study as a whole: Presence/absence analyses took donor sequencing depth as roughly uniform.

There are 13 residues in the CDR3. Germline V CDR1 and CDR2: LNHNV, YYDKDF (reference sequence). V lost 0 bases to trimming and J lost 11 bases, with 13 bases between them. On this clone itself: The antigen remains unidentified.

The PCR made use of 60 Vbeta and 13 Jbeta primers. Assay: immunoSEQ multiplex PCR; the TCRdb copy retains only in-frame clones and omits some. The sample shows some 98,000 clones, 75% to 85% of them seen only once. Material: PBMCs. The chain links TRBV15 to TRBJ1-1; D perhaps matches TRBD1 (5 bases). The clonotype comes from a man between 18 and 29 years old in good health and CMV-seropositive. CDR3 nucleotide sequence: TGTGCCACCAGCAGAGATGGAGGGGCTGGTGCTTTCTTT. Translation gives CATSRDGGAGAFF.